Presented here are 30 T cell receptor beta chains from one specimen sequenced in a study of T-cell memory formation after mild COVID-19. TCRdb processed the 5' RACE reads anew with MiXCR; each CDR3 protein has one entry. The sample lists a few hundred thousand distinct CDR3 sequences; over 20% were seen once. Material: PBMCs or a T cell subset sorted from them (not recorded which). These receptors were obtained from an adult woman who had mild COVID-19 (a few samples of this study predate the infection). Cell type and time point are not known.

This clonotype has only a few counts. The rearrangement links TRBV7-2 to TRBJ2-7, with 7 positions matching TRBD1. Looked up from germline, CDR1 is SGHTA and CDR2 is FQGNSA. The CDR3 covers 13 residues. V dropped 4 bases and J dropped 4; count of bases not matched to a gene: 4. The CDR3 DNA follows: TGTGCCAGCAGCTGGCTGGACAGGTACGAGCAGTACTTC. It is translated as CASSWLDRYEQYF.

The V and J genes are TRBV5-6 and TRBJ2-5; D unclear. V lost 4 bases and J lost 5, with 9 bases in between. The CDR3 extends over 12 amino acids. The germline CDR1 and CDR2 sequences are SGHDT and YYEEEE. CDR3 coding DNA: TGTGCCAGCAGCGGGAACCGGGAGACCCAGTACTTC. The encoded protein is CASSGNRETQYF.

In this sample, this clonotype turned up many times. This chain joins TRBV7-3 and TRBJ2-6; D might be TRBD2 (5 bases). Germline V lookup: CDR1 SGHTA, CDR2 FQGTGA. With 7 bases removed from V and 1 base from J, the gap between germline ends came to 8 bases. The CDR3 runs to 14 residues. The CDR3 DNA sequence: TGTGCCAGCACCCGGGAATCTGGGGCCAACGTCCTGACTTTC. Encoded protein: CASTRESGANVLTF.

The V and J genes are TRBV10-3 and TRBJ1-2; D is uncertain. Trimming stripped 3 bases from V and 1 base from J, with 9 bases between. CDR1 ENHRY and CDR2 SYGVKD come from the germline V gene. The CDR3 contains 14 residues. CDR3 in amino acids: CAISEGQDNYGYTF. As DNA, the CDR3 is TGTGCCATCAGTGAAGGGCAAGATAACTATGGCTACACCTTC.

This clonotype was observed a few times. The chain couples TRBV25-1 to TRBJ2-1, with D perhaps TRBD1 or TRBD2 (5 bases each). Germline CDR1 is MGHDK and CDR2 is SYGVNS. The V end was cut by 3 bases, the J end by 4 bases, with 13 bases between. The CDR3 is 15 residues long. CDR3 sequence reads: CASSEGVVLYNEQFF. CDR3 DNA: TGTGCCAGCAGTGAGGGGGTGGTTCTATACAATGAGCAGTTCTTC.

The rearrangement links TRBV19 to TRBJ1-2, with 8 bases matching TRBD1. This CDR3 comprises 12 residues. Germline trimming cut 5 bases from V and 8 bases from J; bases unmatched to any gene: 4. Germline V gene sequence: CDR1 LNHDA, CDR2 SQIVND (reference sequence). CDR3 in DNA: TGTGCCAGTAGTCCAGACAGGGGCGGCTACACCTTC. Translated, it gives CASSPDRGGYTF.

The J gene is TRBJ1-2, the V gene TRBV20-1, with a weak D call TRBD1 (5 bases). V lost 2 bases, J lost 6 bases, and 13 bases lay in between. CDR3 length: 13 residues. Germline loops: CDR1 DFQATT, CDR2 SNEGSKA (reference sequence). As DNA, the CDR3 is TGCAGTGCTAGACGGCCGGGGCCGGATGGCTACACCTTC. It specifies CSARRPGPDGYTF.

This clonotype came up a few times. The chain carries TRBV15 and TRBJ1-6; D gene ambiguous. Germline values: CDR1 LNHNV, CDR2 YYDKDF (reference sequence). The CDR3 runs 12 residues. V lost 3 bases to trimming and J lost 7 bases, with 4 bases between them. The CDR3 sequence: CATSSGNSPLHF. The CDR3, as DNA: TGTGCCACCAGCAGTGGGAATTCACCCCTCCACTTT.

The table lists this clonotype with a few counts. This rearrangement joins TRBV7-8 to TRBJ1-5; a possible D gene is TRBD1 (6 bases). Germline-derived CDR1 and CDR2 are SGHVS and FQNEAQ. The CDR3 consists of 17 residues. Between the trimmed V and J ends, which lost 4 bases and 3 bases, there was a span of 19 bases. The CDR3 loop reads CASSSGEAGTHNQPQHF. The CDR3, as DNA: TGTGCCAGCAGCTCAGGGGAAGCGGGGACCCACAATCAGCCCCAGCATTTT.

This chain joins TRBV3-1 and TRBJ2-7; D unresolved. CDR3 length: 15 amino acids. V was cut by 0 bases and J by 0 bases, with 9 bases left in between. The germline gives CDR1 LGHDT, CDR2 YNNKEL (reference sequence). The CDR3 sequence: CASSQDRRSSYEQYF. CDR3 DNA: TGTGCCAGCAGCCAAGATCGGAGAAGCTCCTACGAGCAGTACTTC.

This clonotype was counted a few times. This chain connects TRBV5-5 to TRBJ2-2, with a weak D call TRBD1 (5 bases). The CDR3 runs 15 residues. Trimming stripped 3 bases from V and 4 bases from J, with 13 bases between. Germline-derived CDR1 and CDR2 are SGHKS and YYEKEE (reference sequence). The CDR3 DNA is TGTGCCAGCAGCTCCCCCGACAGACCCACCGGGGAGCTGTTTTTT. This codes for CASSSPDRPTGELFF.

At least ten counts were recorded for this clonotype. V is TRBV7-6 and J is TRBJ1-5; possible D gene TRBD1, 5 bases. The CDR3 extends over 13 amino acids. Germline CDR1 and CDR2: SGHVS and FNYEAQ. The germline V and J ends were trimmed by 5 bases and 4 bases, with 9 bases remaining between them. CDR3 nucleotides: TGTGCCAGCAGCCCCACAGGAAATCAGCCCCAGCATTTT. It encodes CASSPTGNQPQHF.

The CDR3 is CASKPGLSTYEQYF. The CDR3 region has the DNA TGTGCCAGTAAACCGGGACTGTCAACCTACGAGCAGTACTTC. J is TRBJ2-7 and V is TRBV19; possibly TRBD2 for D (6 bases). The CDR3 consists of 14 residues. V was cut by 7 bases and J by 2 bases, with 15 bases left in between. CDR1 is LNHDA and CDR2 is SQIVND in the germline V gene (reference sequence). The full variable domain, completed using reference TRBV19 and TRBJ2-7, is DGGITQSPKYLFRKEGQNVTLSCEQNLNHDAMYWYRQDPGQGLRLIYYSQIVNDFQKGDIAEGYSVSREKKESFPLTVTSAQKNPTAFYLCASKPGLSTYEQYFGPGTRLTVT.

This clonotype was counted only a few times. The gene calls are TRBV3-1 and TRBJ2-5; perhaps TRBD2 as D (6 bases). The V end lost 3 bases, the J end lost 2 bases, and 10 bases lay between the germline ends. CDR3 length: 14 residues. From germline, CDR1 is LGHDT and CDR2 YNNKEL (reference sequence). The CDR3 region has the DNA TGTGCCAGCAGCCATAGCGGTAGACAAGAGACCCAGTACTTC. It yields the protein CASSHSGRQETQYF.

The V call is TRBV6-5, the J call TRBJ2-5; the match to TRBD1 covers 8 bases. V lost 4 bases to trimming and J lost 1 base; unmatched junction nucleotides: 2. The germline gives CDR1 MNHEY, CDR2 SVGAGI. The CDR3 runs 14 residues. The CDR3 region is CASSFGQGQETQYF. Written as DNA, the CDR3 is TGTGCCAGCAGTTTCGGACAGGGCCAAGAGACCCAGTACTTC.

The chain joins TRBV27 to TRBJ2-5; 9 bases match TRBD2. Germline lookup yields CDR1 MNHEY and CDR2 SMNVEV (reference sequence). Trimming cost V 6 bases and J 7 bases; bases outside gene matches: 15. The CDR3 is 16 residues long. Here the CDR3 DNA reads TGTGCCAGCAGCACGAAGACCGGGACTAGCAGGACGACCCAGTACTTC. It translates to CASSTKTGTSRTTQYF.

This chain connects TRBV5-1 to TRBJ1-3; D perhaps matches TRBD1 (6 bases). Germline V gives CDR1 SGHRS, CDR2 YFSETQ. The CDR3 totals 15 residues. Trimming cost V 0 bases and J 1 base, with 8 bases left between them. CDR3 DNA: TGCGCCAGCAGCTTGGCAACAGGGTCTGGAAACACCATATATTTT. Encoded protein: CASSLATGSGNTIYF.

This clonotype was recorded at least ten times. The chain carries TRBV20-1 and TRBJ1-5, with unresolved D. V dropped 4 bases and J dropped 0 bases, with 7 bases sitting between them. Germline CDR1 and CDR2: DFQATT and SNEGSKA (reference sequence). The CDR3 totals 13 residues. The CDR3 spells CSAKTTSNQPQHF. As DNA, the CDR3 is TGCAGTGCTAAGACGACTAGCAATCAGCCCCAGCATTTT.

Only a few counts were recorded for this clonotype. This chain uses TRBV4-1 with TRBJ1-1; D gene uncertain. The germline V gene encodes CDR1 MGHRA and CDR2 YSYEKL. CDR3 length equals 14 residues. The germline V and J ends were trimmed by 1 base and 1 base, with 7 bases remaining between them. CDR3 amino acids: CASSQGPTNTEAFF. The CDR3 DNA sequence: TGCGCCAGCAGCCAAGGACCGACGAACACTGAAGCTTTCTTT.

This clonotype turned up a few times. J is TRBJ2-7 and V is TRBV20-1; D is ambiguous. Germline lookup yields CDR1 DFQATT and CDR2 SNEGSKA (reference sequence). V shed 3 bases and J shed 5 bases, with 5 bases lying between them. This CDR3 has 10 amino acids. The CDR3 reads CSASRDEQYF. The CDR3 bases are TGCAGTGCTAGCCGTGACGAGCAGTACTTC.

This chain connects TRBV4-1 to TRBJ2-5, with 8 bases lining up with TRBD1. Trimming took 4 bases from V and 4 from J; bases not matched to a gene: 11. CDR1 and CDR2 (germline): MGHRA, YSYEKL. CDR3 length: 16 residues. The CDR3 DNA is TGCGCCAGCAGCCTCACGGGGTCAGGGGGCCCAGAGACCCAGTACTTC. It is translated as CASSLTGSGGPETQYF.

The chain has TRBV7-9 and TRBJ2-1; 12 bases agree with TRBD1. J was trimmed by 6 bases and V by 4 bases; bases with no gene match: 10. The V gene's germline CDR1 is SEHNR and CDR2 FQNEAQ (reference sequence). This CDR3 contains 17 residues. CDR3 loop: CASSSGPGTGGFNEQFF. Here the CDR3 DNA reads TGTGCCAGCAGCTCAGGACCCGGGACAGGGGGCTTCAATGAGCAGTTCTTC.

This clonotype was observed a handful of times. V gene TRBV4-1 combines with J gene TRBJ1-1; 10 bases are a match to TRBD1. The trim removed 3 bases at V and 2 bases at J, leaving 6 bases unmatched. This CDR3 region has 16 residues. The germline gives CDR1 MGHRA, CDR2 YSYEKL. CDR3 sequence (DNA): TGCGCCAGCAGCCATGCCCGGGACAGGGGTAACACTGAAGCTTTCTTT. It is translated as CASSHARDRGNTEAFF.

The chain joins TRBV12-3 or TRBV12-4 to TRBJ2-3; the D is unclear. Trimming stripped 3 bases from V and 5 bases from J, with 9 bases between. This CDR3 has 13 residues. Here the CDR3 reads CASSFAVVDTQYF. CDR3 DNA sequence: TGTGCCAGCAGTTTTGCTGTAGTAGATACGCAGTATTTT.

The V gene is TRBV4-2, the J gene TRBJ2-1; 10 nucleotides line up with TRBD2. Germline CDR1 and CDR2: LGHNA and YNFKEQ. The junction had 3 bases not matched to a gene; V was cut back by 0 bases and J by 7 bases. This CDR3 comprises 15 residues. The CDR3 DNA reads TGTGCCAGCAGCCAAGACAATAGCGGGAGGAATGAGCAGTTCTTC. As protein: CASSQDNSGRNEQFF.

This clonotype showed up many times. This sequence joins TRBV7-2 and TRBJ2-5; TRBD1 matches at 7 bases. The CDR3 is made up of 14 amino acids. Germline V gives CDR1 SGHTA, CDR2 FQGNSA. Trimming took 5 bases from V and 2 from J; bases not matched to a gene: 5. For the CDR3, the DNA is TGTGCCAGCAGCCCGGGACAGCGGCAAGAGACCCAGTACTTC. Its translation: CASSPGQRQETQYF.

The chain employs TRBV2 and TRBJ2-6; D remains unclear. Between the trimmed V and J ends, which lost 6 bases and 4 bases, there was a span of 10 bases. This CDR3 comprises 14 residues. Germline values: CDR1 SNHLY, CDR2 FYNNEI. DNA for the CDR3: TGTGCCAGCAGCAGGACGGCCGGGGCCAACGTCCTGACTTTC. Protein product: CASSRTAGANVLTF. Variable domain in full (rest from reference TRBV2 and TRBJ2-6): EPEVTQTPSHQVTQMGQEVILRCVPISNHLYFYWYRQILGQKVEFLVSFYNNEISEKSEIFDDQFSVERPDGSNFTLKIRSTKLEDSAMYFCASSRTAGANVLTFGAGSRLTVL.

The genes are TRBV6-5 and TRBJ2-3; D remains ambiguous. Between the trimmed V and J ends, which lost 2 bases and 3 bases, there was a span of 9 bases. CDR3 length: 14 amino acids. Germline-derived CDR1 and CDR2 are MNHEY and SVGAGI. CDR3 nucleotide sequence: TGTGCCAGCAGTTACCTAGGGAATACAGATACGCAGTATTTT. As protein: CASSYLGNTDTQYF.

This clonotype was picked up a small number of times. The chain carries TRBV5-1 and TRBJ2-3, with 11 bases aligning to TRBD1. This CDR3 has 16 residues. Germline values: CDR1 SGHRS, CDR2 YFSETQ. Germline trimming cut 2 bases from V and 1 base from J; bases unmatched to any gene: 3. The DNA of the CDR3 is TGCGCCAGCAGCTTAGGACAGGGGGCCGGCACAGATACGCAGTATTTT. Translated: CASSLGQGAGTDTQYF.

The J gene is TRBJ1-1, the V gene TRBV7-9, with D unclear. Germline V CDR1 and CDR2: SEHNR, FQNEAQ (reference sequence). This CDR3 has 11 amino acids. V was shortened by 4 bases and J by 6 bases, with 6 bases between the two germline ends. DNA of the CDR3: TGTGCCAGCAGCTCCCATTCTGAAGCTTTCTTT. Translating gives CASSSHSEAFF.